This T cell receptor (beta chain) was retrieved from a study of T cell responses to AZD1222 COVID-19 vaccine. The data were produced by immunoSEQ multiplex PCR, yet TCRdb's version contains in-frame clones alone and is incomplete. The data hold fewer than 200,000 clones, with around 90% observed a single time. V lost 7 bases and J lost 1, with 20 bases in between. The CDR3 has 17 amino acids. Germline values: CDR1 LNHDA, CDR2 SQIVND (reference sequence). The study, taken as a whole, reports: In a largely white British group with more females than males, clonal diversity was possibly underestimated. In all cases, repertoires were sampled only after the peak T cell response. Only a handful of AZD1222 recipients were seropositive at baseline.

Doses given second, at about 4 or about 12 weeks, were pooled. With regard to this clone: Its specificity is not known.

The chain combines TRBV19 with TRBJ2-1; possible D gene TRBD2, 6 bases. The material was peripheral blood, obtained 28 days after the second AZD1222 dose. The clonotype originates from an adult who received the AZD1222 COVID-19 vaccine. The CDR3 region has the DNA TGTGCCAGTACCCCGGAGGGCAGAGGGTCTTCCTACAATGAGCAGTTCTTC. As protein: CASTPEGRGSSYNEQFF.